This T cell receptor (beta chain) is from a study of T cells in localized non-small cell lung cancer. Overall study results and limits: Higher blood T cell density went with longer overall survival.

Germline lookup yields CDR1 SGHNT and CDR2 YENEEA. The trim removed 2 bases at V and 0 bases at J, leaving 8 bases unmatched. This CDR3 is built from 18 residues. Some clones are missing from TCRdb's copy, which holds only in-frame ones; the method was immunoSEQ multiplex PCR. The table has around 700 clones, more than 20% seen once. Atypia-free adjacent lung came from at least 2 cm beyond the tumor margin. Note on this clone: Its antigen is undetermined.

The specimen comprised normal lung tissue next to the tumor, sampled before any cancer treatment. The chain links TRBV11-3 to TRBJ2-2, with 8 nucleotides matching TRBD2. This receptor was obtained from a woman aged 40 to 75 with stage II squamous cell lung carcinoma. CDR3 in DNA: TGTGCCAGCAGCTTAACAGCGGGGGCCCTCGCGAACACCGGGGAGCTGTTTTTT. Translation gives CASSLTAGALANTGELFF.